This is a list of T cell receptor beta chains from one sample in a study of cytomegalovirus exposure and HLA in healthy donors. TCRdb's copy holds only in-frame clones and misses some; the assay was immunoSEQ multiplex PCR. This sample yields more than 95,000 clones, of which under 20% are seen a single time; about 3.1% belongs to the top ten. Material for sequencing was PBMCs. The receptor source for this set is a female donor in good health and CMV-seropositive. CDR3s include the opening cysteine and the closing phenylalanine or tryptophan. The D gene is left open where the match is weak. The size of a clone is reported for some rows only, either as once, few or many, or as a class for expanded clones.

J gene,clone size,V gene,D gene,CDR3 protein,CDR3 DNA
TRBJ1-5,few,TRBV30,NA,CAWSVRREQPQHF,TGTGCCTGGAGTGTACGGAGGGAACAGCCCCAGCATTTT
TRBJ2-7,NA,TRBV28,TRBD1,CASSPTGTGLYEQYF,TGTGCCAGCAGTCCTACCGGGACAGGGTTGTACGAGCAGTACTTC
TRBJ2-1,few,TRBV7-6,NA,CASSLVGNYPVTGIQFF,TGTGCCAGCAGCTTAGTAGGAAACTACCCCGTTACCGGGATCCAGTTCTTC
TRBJ2-5,NA,TRBV5-6,TRBD1,CASSSGQGTIETQYF,TGTGCCAGCAGCAGTGGACAGGGAACGATTGAGACCCAGTACTTC
TRBJ2-5,few,TRBV4-1,NA,CASSQEQGRETQYF,TGCGCCAGCAGCCAAGAACAGGGAAGAGAGACCCAGTACTTC
TRBJ2-5,NA,TRBV11-2,TRBD1,CASSSGQVWKETQYF,TGTGCCAGCAGCTCCGGACAGGTTTGGAAAGAGACCCAGTACTTC
TRBJ1-2,NA,TRBV5-1,NA,CASSLGQNYGYTF,TGCGCCAGCAGCTTGGGACAGAACTATGGCTACACCTTC
TRBJ2-7,NA,TRBV13,TRBD2,CASTGGAGEQYF,TGTGCCAGCACCGGGGGGGCCGGCGAGCAGTACTTC
TRBJ2-3,few,TRBV7-2,NA,CASSLRRSFGTDTQYF,TGTGCCAGCAGCCTCCGACGGAGCTTTGGGACAGATACGCAGTATTTT
TRBJ2-7,few,TRBV2,TRBD2,CASRGTSGRAVYEQYF,TGTGCCAGCAGAGGGACTAGCGGGAGGGCCGTCTACGAGCAGTACTTC
TRBJ2-5,few,TRBV2,NA,CASSDGAERQETQYF,TGTGCCAGCAGTGACGGAGCGGAGCGCCAAGAGACCCAGTACTTC
TRBJ1-1,NA,TRBV6-6,TRBD1,CASRRPGGADTEAFF,TGTGCCAGCAGGAGACCAGGGGGCGCCGACACTGAAGCTTTCTTT
TRBJ2-2,NA,TRBV4-3,TRBD1,CASSQSSGTGNTGELFF,TGCGCCAGCAGCCAATCCTCCGGGACAGGGAACACCGGGGAGCTGTTTTTT
TRBJ2-7,NA,TRBV27,NA,CASTTLRGSYEQYF,TGTGCCAGCACCACGCTCAGGGGCTCCTACGAGCAGTACTTC
TRBJ2-7,NA,TRBV13,TRBD1,CASSRPGGYSYEQYF,TGTGCCAGCAGCCGCCCAGGGGGATACTCCTACGAGCAGTACTTC
TRBJ2-7,few,TRBV7-2,TRBD1,CASSLGVSGQAYEQYF,TGTGCCAGCAGCTTAGGGGTGTCGGGACAGGCGTACGAGCAGTACTTC
TRBJ1-6,NA,TRBV6-5,NA,CASSPTRTSPLHF,TGTGCCAGCAGCCCGACAAGAACATCGCCCCTCCACTTT
TRBJ2-3,few,TRBV5-8,TRBD1,CASSPGTGGLTDTQYF,TGTGCCAGCAGCCCGGGGACAGGGGGTCTCACAGATACGCAGTATTTT
TRBJ2-5,NA,TRBV6-6,NA,CASSYGSQVGETQYF,TGTGCCAGCAGTTACGGCTCTCAGGTGGGAGAGACCCAGTACTTC
TRBJ2-3,few,TRBV30,TRBD2,CAWDETSGFTDTQYF,TGTGCCTGGGACGAGACTAGCGGATTCACAGATACGCAGTATTTT
TRBJ1-5,few,TRBV4-3,NA,CASSQDLDNSNQPQHF,TGCGCCAGCAGCCAAGACTTGGACAACAGCAATCAGCCCCAGCATTTT
TRBJ2-5,NA,TRBV19,TRBD2,CASSFSGAGETQYF,TGTGCCAGTAGTTTTAGCGGGGCTGGGGAGACCCAGTACTTC
TRBJ2-5,NA,TRBV30,TRBD1,CAWGRQGEYF,TGTGCCTGGGGCCGACAGGGGGAGTACTTC
TRBJ1-1,NA,TRBV5-4,NA,CANSPGGENTEAFF,TGTGCAAATTCACCCGGCGGGGAGAACACTGAAGCTTTCTTT
TRBJ2-1,NA,TRBV7-9,NA,CASSLLNEQFF,TGTGCCAGCAGCTTACTCAATGAGCAGTTCTTC
TRBJ2-1,few,TRBV9,NA,CASSVVRQSPYNEQFF,TGTGCCAGCAGCGTAGTGAGGCAGAGTCCCTACAATGAGCAGTTCTTC
TRBJ1-6,few,TRBV18,TRBD1,CASSRTPGQGANSPLHF,TGTGCCAGCTCACGTACACCGGGACAGGGGGCCAACTCACCCCTCCACTTT
TRBJ2-7,few,TRBV11-2,NA,CASRFPGGRSYEQYF,TGTGCCAGCAGATTCCCAGGAGGGCGCTCCTACGAGCAGTACTTC
TRBJ2-7,NA,TRBV7-8,NA,CASSLGSTDSSYEQYF,TGTGCCAGCAGCTTAGGATCTACGGACAGTTCCTACGAGCAGTACTTC
TRBJ2-1,NA,TRBV30,TRBD2,CAWSGGLAGVNEQFF,TGTGCCTGGAGTGGGGGACTAGCGGGGGTCAATGAGCAGTTCTTC
TRBJ2-7,few,TRBV27,NA,CASTGGYEQYF,TGTGCCAGCACAGGGGGGTACGAGCAGTACTTC
TRBJ2-4,once,TRBV7-9,NA,CASSLDAGVNIQYF,TGTGCCAGCAGCTTAGATGCAGGGGTGAACATTCAGTACTTC
TRBJ2-2,few,TRBV10-3,NA,CAISESYNTGELFF,TGTGCCATCAGTGAGTCATATAACACCGGGGAGCTGTTTTTT
TRBJ2-4,few,TRBV7-2,TRBD1,CASSYRDSKNIQYF,TGTGCCAGCAGCTACCGGGACAGCAAAAACATTCAGTACTTC
TRBJ2-7,NA,TRBV30,TRBD2,CAWSRGRATEQYF,TGTGCCTGGAGTAGAGGGAGGGCCACCGAGCAGTACTTC
TRBJ1-1,NA,TRBV29-1,TRBD1,CSVEPEGQGNTEAFF,TGCAGCGTTGAACCAGAGGGACAGGGGAACACTGAAGCTTTCTTT
TRBJ2-6,NA,TRBV4-2,TRBD2,CASSQDQGGSAVGANVLTF,TGTGCCAGCAGCCAAGATCAGGGCGGGAGTGCAGTTGGGGCCAACGTCCTGACTTTC
TRBJ2-3,few,TRBV6-5,TRBD1,CASSYLRTGSDTQYF,TGTGCCAGCAGTTACCTAAGGACAGGGTCGGATACGCAGTATTTT
TRBJ2-2,NA,TRBV27,TRBD2,CASSTLAGRRTGELFF,TGTGCCAGCAGTACGCTAGCGGGAAGGAGAACCGGGGAGCTGTTTTTT
TRBJ2-5,few,TRBV10-2,NA,CASRGETQYF,TGCGCCAGCCGGGGAGAGACCCAGTACTTC
TRBJ1-3,few,TRBV7-9,NA,CASSLGGQSSGNTIYF,TGTGCCAGCAGCTTAGGGGGGCAGAGCTCTGGAAACACCATATATTTT
TRBJ1-1,few,TRBV4-1,TRBD1,CASSHGTGFTEAFF,TGCGCCAGCAGCCACGGGACAGGGTTCACTGAAGCTTTCTTT